This T cell receptor (beta chain) was observed in a study of identical twins. TCRdb itself ran the 5' RACE reads through MiXCR, one entry per CDR3 protein. Of approximately 220,000 distinct CDR3 sequences listed, 7.5% were seen once; the top ten hold 1.9%. Germline V gene sequence: CDR1 SGHRS, CDR2 YFSETQ. Trimming took off 4 bases at V and 7 bases at J, with 13 bases between the two ends. This CDR3 comprises 13 residues. Many counts were recorded for this clonotype. These data were likewise used in another study, on yellow fever vaccine responses in identical twins.

Sequencing was carried out using memory (CD45RO+) T cells sorted from blood. The V and J genes are TRBV5-1 and TRBJ2-3; D unresolved. The receptor was derived from a woman under 30 in good health. Here the CDR3 DNA reads TGCGCCAGCAGCCACAACGGGTGGAATACGCAGTATTTT. Translation: CASSHNGWNTQYF.